The subject of this entry is one T cell receptor (beta chain). Its antigen is unidentified. This sample was included in a study of cytomegalovirus exposure and HLA in healthy donors. Overall study findings and caveats: Several of the most significant clusters appeared, in a later analysis, to be linked to common viral pathogens. TCR beta sequences numbering about 17,000 were associated with HLA alleles at 0.05 false discovery rate in a later analysis.

This CDR3 comprises 14 residues. Germline CDR1 SGDLS, CDR2 YYNGEE. V was clipped by 4 bases and J by 0 bases, with 8 bases between them. PCR employed 60 Vbeta and 13 Jbeta primers. The method was immunoSEQ multiplex PCR; TCRdb's version includes in-frame clones alone and lacks a portion of them. The table shows roughly 200,000 clones, with about two thirds occurring only once. Healthy bone marrow donors formed the donor group. J is TRBJ1-5 and V is TRBV9; D is ambiguous. The receptor was derived from a man between 35 and 55 years old in good health and CMV-seropositive. The specimen sequenced was PBMCs. CDR3 residues: CASSPGDSNQPQHF. CDR3 in DNA: TGTGCCAGCAGCCCTGGAGATAGCAATCAGCCCCAGCATTTT.